This entry lists 27 T cell receptor beta chains sequenced from one sample in a study of blood T cell repertoires in COVID-19. TCRdb's table, derived via immunoSEQ multiplex PCR, lists solely in-frame clones and lacks some. This table holds 97,000 or so clones, approximately 84% found once. The sample was peripheral blood. These receptors were taken from a man between 35 and 55 years old with active or convalescent COVID-19.

This clone was detected only a few times. This sample includes further DNA sequences coding for the same CDR3. This chain uses TRBV27 with TRBJ2-7; a weak D match, TRBD1 (6 bases). The CDR3 is made up of 14 amino acids. Germline V lookup: CDR1 MNHEY, CDR2 SMNVEV (reference sequence). The V and J ends lost 3 bases and 3 bases respectively, with 12 bases between them. The CDR3: CASSFGQGNYEQYF. CDR3 coding DNA: TGTGCCAGCAGTTTTGGGCAGGGGAACTACGAGCAGTACTTC.

The sample holds one count of this clone. This chain links TRBV7-3 with TRBJ2-3, with no clear D. Trimming cost V 2 bases and J 0 bases, with 12 bases left between them. This CDR3 region has 16 residues. Germline V gene sequence: CDR1 SGHTA, CDR2 FQGTGA. The DNA for the CDR3 is TGTGCCAGCAGCTTATATCTACAGCCTAGCACAGATACGCAGTATTTT. Protein: CASSLYLQPSTDTQYF.

The rearrangement links TRBV12-1 to TRBJ2-1; the tabulated D call, TRBD2, remains unverified against the DNA. TRBV12-1 is a recognized pseudogene. The CDR3 has 16 amino acids. The CDR3 region has the DNA TGTGCCAGCAGCTCTCAACTAGCGGGGGGGCTCAATGAGCAGTTCTTC. Its protein is CASSSQLAGGLNEQFF.

The genes are TRBV6-1 and TRBJ1-1; D remains ambiguous. CDR1 MNHNS and CDR2 SASEGT come from the germline V gene. Deletions cut 1 base from V and 1 base from J, with 10 bases between. The CDR3 contains 15 residues. The CDR3 coding sequence is TGTGCCAGCAGTGAAGGATTCGGCGGGAACACTGAAGCTTTCTTT. Translated, it gives CASSEGFGGNTEAFF.

The J gene is TRBJ1-1, the V gene TRBV18; 10 bases map to TRBD1. Germline CDR1 is KGHSH and CDR2 is LQKENI. There are 14 residues in the CDR3. J lost 1 base, V lost 4 bases, and 0 bases had no gene match. The CDR3 spells CASSRDRGNTEAFF. CDR3 nucleotide sequence: TGTGCCAGCTCACGGGACAGGGGGAACACTGAAGCTTTCTTT.

The rearrangement links TRBV6-4 to TRBJ2-1, with 8 positions matching TRBD2. CDR1 and CDR2 from the germline V gene are MRHNA and SNTAGT. V was pared by 6 bases and J by 10 bases, with 8 bases of the junction left unmatched. The CDR3 runs 13 residues. CDR3 sequence: CASSSQQRGEQFF. CDR3 nucleotide sequence: TGTGCCAGCAGCTCCCAACAGCGGGGGGAGCAGTTCTTC.

CDR3 DNA: TGTGCCGCGAAGGGGACTAGCGGGAACGGGGAGCTGTTTTTT. This gives the protein CAAKGTSGNGELFF. The chain combines TRBV2 with TRBJ2-2; 13 bases fit TRBD2. CDR3 size: 14 residues. With 11 bases clipped from V and 7 bases from J, the junction kept 7 bases outside the gene matches. The germline V gene has CDR1 SNHLY and CDR2 FYNNEI.

The chain has TRBV18 and TRBJ2-3; maybe TRBD1 (7 bases). Germline assignment: CDR1 KGHSH and CDR2 LQKENI. CDR3 length equals 16 residues. The V and J ends lost 0 bases and 2 bases respectively, with 12 bases between them. CDR3 sequence (DNA): TGTGCCAGCTCACCACCGGGGGGACAGCTCACAGATACGCAGTATTTT. Amino acid sequence: CASSPPGGQLTDTQYF.

V and J are TRBV5-1 and TRBJ2-3; D is unresolved. The germline V gene has CDR1 SGHRS and CDR2 YFSETQ. The V end was cut by 0 bases, the J end by 2 bases, with 7 bases between. This CDR3 region has 14 residues. CDR3 protein: CASSLVRLTDTQYF. For the CDR3, the DNA is TGCGCCAGCAGCTTGGTACGACTCACAGATACGCAGTATTTT.

The rearrangement joins TRBV6-6 to TRBJ1-2; TRBD1 matches at 8 bases. Germline V CDR1 and CDR2: MNHNY, SVGAGI (reference sequence). V lost 7 bases and J lost 2; bases outside the gene matches: 3. This CDR3 is built from 13 residues. The chain's CDR3 is CASIRTGNYGYTF. As DNA, the CDR3 is TGTGCCAGCATTCGGACAGGGAACTATGGCTACACCTTC.

The V gene is TRBV2, the J gene TRBJ1-6; 9 positions agree with TRBD1. J lost 8 bases, V lost 8 bases, and 16 bases had no gene match. CDR3 length equals 17 residues. Looked up from germline, CDR1 is SNHLY and CDR2 is FYNNEI. The CDR3 DNA reads as TGTGCCAGCGGGAGATCCGGGACAGGGATCTCGCATTCACCCCTCCACTTT. As protein: CASGRSGTGISHSPLHF.

The chain has TRBV19 and TRBJ1-4; 8 bases are shared with TRBD1. The germline CDR1 and CDR2 sequences are LNHDA and SQIVND (reference sequence). With 6 bases clipped from V and 7 bases from J, the junction kept 7 bases outside the gene matches. The CDR3 spans 14 residues. The CDR3 nucleotides are TGTGCCAGTAGCCTCCAGGGGGCCGGTGAAAAACTGTTTTTT. Its protein product is CASSLQGAGEKLFF.

The table lists this clone with a count of one. This chain links TRBV7-9 with TRBJ2-6; D is unclear. Trimming removed 0 bases from V and 0 bases from J, with 6 bases in between. Looked up from germline, CDR1 is SEHNR and CDR2 is FQNEAQ (reference sequence). The CDR3 runs 16 residues. This chain's CDR3 is CASSLALRSGANVLTF. As DNA, the CDR3 is TGTGCCAGCAGCTTAGCGCTACGCTCTGGGGCCAACGTCCTGACTTTC.

The chain combines TRBV7-3 with TRBJ2-1, with D tentatively TRBD2 (6 bases). The V end was cut by 6 bases, the J end by 3 bases, with 15 bases between. In germline, CDR1 is SGHTA, CDR2 FQGTGA. This CDR3 is 15 amino acids long. Here the CDR3 DNA reads TGTGCCAGCAGTTTGACTAGGGCCGACTACAATGAGCAGTTCTTC. It translates to CASSLTRADYNEQFF.

V usage is TRBV5-4 and J usage is TRBJ2-5; TRBD1 aligns across 10 bases. With 2 bases clipped from V and 5 bases from J, the junction kept 9 bases outside the gene matches. The CDR3 is 16 residues long. Germline V gene lookup returns CDR1 SGHNT and CDR2 YYREEE (reference sequence). The CDR3 region is CASSLPPGQGLETQYF. In nucleotides, the CDR3 is TGTGCCAGCAGCTTACCCCCGGGACAGGGGCTGGAGACCCAGTACTTC. The whole variable domain, filled in from reference TRBV5-4 and TRBJ2-5, reads ETGVTQSPTHLIKTRGQQVTLRCSSQSGHNTVSWYQQALGQGPQFIFQYYREEENGRGNFPPRFSGLQFPNYSSELNVNALELDDSALYLCASSLPPGQGLETQYFGPGTRLLVL.

The CDR3 spells CASSQDNEGGNQPQHF. CDR3 coding DNA: TGCGCCAGCAGCCAAGATAATGAGGGGGGCAATCAGCCCCAGCATTTT. This rearrangement joins TRBV4-3 to TRBJ1-5; maybe TRBD1 (6 bases). Germline assignment: CDR1 LGHNA and CDR2 YSLEER. The V and J ends lost 0 bases and 2 bases respectively, with 11 bases between them. The CDR3 consists of 16 residues.

This clone was observed a handful of times. The chain employs TRBV18 and TRBJ1-2; 7 nucleotides line up with TRBD1. Trimming took 1 base from V and 6 from J; bases not matched to a gene: 8. Germline CDR1 reads KGHSH; CDR2 reads LQKENI. The CDR3 spans 15 residues. Here the CDR3 DNA reads TGTGCCAGCTCACCACAGACAGGGTTAGGTGATGGCTACACCTTC. Amino acids: CASSPQTGLGDGYTF.

The CDR3 DNA reads as TGTGCCAGCAGCCACGAAGGGCAGGGAACCACTGAAGCTTTCTTT. Translated: CASSHEGQGTTEAFF. The genes are TRBV7-9 and TRBJ1-1, with D possibly being TRBD1 (5 bases). Germline-derived CDR1 and CDR2 are SEHNR and FQNEAQ (reference sequence). V was clipped by 5 bases and J by 4 bases, with 17 bases between them. The CDR3 has 15 amino acids.

This chain uses TRBV29-1 with TRBJ2-6; 12 nucleotides line up with TRBD1. The CDR3 consists of 15 residues. Germline assignment: CDR1 SQVTM and CDR2 ANQGSEA. V shed 6 bases and J 4 bases; nucleotides not matched to a gene: 4. Here the CDR3 DNA reads TGCAGCGTCCGGGACAGGGGGCTAGGGGCCAACGTCCTGACTTTC. Translated, it gives CSVRDRGLGANVLTF.

The genes are TRBV3-1 (or the pseudogene TRBV3-2) and TRBJ1-4; the match to TRBD1 covers 10 bases. V lost 3 bases to trimming and J lost 8 bases; unmatched junction nucleotides: 0. CDR3 length: 13 amino acids. Germline loops: CDR1 LGHDT, CDR2 YNNKEL (reference sequence). CDR3 region: CASSQTGGEKLFF. The CDR3 DNA sequence: TGTGCCAGCAGCCAGACAGGGGGCGAAAAACTGTTTTTT.

CDR3 sequence reads: CASSYPRTDADTQYF. CDR3 DNA: TGTGCCAGCAGTTATCCGCGGACAGACGCAGATACGCAGTATTTT. The chain joins TRBV6-6 to TRBJ2-3, with a tentative D call TRBD1 (6 bases). V lost 3 bases and J lost 4, with 14 bases in between. The CDR3 sequence is 15 residues long. Germline loops: CDR1 MNHNY, CDR2 SVGAGI (reference sequence).

The chain links TRBV5-5 to TRBJ2-3; 8 nucleotides align to TRBD2. The CDR3 is made up of 18 amino acids. Germline V gene data show CDR1 as SGHKS and CDR2 as YYEKEE (reference sequence). V gave up 0 bases and J gave up 2 bases; unmatched junction bases: 11. CDR3 DNA: TGTGCCAGCAGCTTGGTGACCAGCGGCGGGGGGCTCACAGATACGCAGTATTTT. This codes for CASSLVTSGGGLTDTQYF.

The V gene is TRBV11-2, the J gene TRBJ2-1; D may be TRBD2 (7 bases). The CDR3 runs to 16 residues. The germline V gene has CDR1 SGHAT and CDR2 FQNNGV. The V and J ends lost 2 bases and 3 bases respectively, with 14 bases between them. The CDR3 sequence is CASSLTRGGRYNEQFF. CDR3 nucleotides: TGTGCCAGCAGCTTAACGAGGGGGGGCCGCTACAATGAGCAGTTCTTC. The whole variable domain, remainder taken from reference TRBV11-2 and TRBJ2-1, is EAGVAQSPRYKIIEKRQSVAFWCNPISGHATLYWYQQILGQGPKLLIQFQNNGVVDDSQLPKDRFSAERLKGVDSTLKIQPAKLEDSAVYLCASSLTRGGRYNEQFFGPGTRLTVL.

The chain has TRBV25-1 and TRBJ1-5; D is unresolved. Germline V CDR1 and CDR2: MGHDK, SYGVNS. There are 14 residues in the CDR3. V lost 7 bases, J lost 4 bases, and 14 bases lay in between. The DNA of the CDR3 is TGTGCCAGCACAAAGAGCGGGGATAATCAGCCCCAGCATTTT. It is translated as CASTKSGDNQPQHF.

V and J are TRBV5-5 and TRBJ1-4; the D is unclear. Trimming took 3 bases from V and 8 from J, leaving 17 bases between them. The CDR3 is 15 residues long. In germline, CDR1 is SGHKS, CDR2 YYEKEE (reference sequence). The CDR3 sequence: CASSSQEGLGEKLFF. CDR3 coding DNA: TGTGCCAGCAGCTCTCAGGAGGGTTTGGGGGAAAAACTGTTTTTT.

The chain couples TRBV7-2 to TRBJ2-1; 13 positions agree with TRBD2. The CDR3 totals 16 residues. In germline, CDR1 is SGHTA, CDR2 FQGNSA. Germline trimming cut 3 bases from V and 7 bases from J; bases unmatched to any gene: 6. In DNA form, the CDR3 reads TGTGCCAGCAGCTTTCGGACTAGCGGGGGATCGAATGAGCAGTTCTTC. Translated, it gives CASSFRTSGGSNEQFF.

The chain joins TRBV7-3 to TRBJ2-1; TRBD2 matches 12 bases. The CDR3 totals 17 residues. Germline V gene sequence: CDR1 SGHTA, CDR2 FQGTGA. Unmatched junction bases numbered 8, after V lost 4 bases and J lost 4 bases. CDR3 residues: CASSSPALAGGYNEQFF. CDR3 coding DNA: TGTGCCAGCAGCTCACCTGCACTAGCGGGGGGATACAATGAGCAGTTCTTC.